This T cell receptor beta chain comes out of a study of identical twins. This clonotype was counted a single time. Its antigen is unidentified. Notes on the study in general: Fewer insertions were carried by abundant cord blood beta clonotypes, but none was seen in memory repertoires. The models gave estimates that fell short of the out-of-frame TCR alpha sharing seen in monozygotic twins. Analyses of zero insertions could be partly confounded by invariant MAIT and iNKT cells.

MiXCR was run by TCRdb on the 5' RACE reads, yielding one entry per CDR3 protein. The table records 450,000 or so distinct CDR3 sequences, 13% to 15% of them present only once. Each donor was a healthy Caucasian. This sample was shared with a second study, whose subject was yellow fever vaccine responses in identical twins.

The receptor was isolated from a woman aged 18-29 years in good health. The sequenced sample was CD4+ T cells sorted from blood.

In nucleotides, the CDR3 is TGTGCCAGCAGTAGACCGACTAGCGGGCAAGAGACCCAGTACTTC. Its protein product is CASSRPTSGQETQYF. This chain links TRBV6-1 with TRBJ2-5, with TRBD2 matching over 10 bases. V lost 5 bases and J lost 2; bases outside the gene matches: 5. The length of the CDR3 is 15 residues. In germline, CDR1 is MNHNS, CDR2 SASEGT.